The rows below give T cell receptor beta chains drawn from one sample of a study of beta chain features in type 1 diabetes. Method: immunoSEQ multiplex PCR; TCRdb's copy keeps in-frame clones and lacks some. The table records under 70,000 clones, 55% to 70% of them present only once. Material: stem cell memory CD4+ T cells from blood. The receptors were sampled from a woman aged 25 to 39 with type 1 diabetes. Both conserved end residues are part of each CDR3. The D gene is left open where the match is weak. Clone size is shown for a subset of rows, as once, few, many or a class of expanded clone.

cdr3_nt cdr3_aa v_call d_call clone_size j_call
TGTGCCAGCAGCGGCCTCCGGGGACTTTACAATGAGCAGTTCTTC CASSGLRGLYNEQFF TRBV5-6 NA NA TRBJ2-1
TGTGCCAGCTCACCAGCGCCGCATCAGCCCCAGCATTTT CASSPAPHQPQHF TRBV18 NA NA TRBJ1-5
TGTGCCAGCAGCCAATGGGGGGAGAACACTGAAGCTTTCTTT CASSQWGENTEAFF TRBV14 NA once TRBJ1-1
TGTGCCAGCAGCCGGGACTACCAAGAGACCCAGTACTTC CASSRDYQETQYF TRBV5-4 NA NA TRBJ2-5
TGTGCCATCACCCCGGGAGGGGGACAAGAGACCCAGTACTTC CAITPGGGQETQYF TRBV10-3 TRBD2 NA TRBJ2-5
TGTGCCAGCAGTGGGACTCTCCAAGAGACCCAGTACTTC CASSGTLQETQYF TRBV7-2 NA NA TRBJ2-5
TGTGCCAGCAGAATAGTAGCGGAGGATACGCAGTATTTT CASRIVAEDTQYF TRBV7-9 NA NA TRBJ2-3
TGTGCCAGCTCACTGGCACAGGGGGTGGTGAACACTGAAGCTTTCTTT CASSLAQGVVNTEAFF TRBV18 TRBD1 NA TRBJ1-1
TGTGCCAGTAGCGCCCCAGGGGGAATCGCCTACGAGCAGTACTTC CASSAPGGIAYEQYF TRBV19 TRBD1 NA TRBJ2-7
TGTGCCAGCAGCTTATCTATACGGGACTACTCCTACGAGCAGTACTTC CASSLSIRDYSYEQYF TRBV13 TRBD2 once TRBJ2-7
TGCGCCAGCAGCTTGGCGACTAGCGGGGTCTACACCGGGGAGCTGTTTTTT CASSLATSGVYTGELFF TRBV5-1 TRBD2 NA TRBJ2-2
TGTGCCAGCAGCCCCACAGGGGGCAACGAGCAGTACTTC CASSPTGGNEQYF TRBV7-9 TRBD1 NA TRBJ2-7
TGTGCCAGTAGTGCTACCGCAGCGAACTATGGCTACACCTTC CASSATAANYGYTF TRBV19 NA NA TRBJ1-2
TGCGCCAGCAGCTTGTGGGACAGACGAACCGGGGAGCTGTTTTTT CASSLWDRRTGELFF TRBV5-1 TRBD1 once TRBJ2-2
TGTGCCAGCAGCGCGGTCGGACAGGGGGCTTGGACGAACACTGAAGCTTTCTTT CASSAVGQGAWTNTEAFF TRBV9 TRBD1 NA TRBJ1-1
TGCGCCAGCAGCTTGGGTTTGTCCAGGCAATCCTACGAGCAGTACTTC CASSLGLSRQSYEQYF TRBV5-1 NA NA TRBJ2-7
TGTGCCAGCGTTTATAGGGGTTCTGGGGCCAACGTCCTGACTTTC CASVYRGSGANVLTF TRBV13 NA NA TRBJ2-6
TGTGCCAGCAGCCAATCAGCACAGGGCTATGGCTACACCTTC CASSQSAQGYGYTF TRBV16 NA NA TRBJ1-2
TGTGCCAGCAGTGCCGAGGGTCGCCCCTACGAGCAGTACTTC CASSAEGRPYEQYF TRBV7-9 NA NA TRBJ2-7
TGTGCCAGCAGCTTACTCGGGCGGGAACCCTACGAGCAGTACTTC CASSLLGREPYEQYF TRBV7-9 NA NA TRBJ2-7
TGTGCCAGCAGCTTACTGGGACTAGCGGGAGCCAATGAGCAGTTCTTC CASSLLGLAGANEQFF TRBV7-2 TRBD2 few TRBJ2-1
TGCAGTGCTAGATCGTCTCATGGCTACACCTTC CSARSSHGYTF TRBV20-1 NA NA TRBJ1-2
TGTGCCAGCAGAACGGGACTAGCGATCGGGGAGCAGTACTTC CASRTGLAIGEQYF TRBV5-6 TRBD2 NA TRBJ2-7
TGCAGCGTTGAAGGCCAGGGTGCCCTTGAAGCTTTCTTT CSVEGQGALEAFF TRBV29-1 NA NA TRBJ1-1
TGTGCCAGCAACGCAGCGGGAGGGCACGAGCAGTACTTC CASNAAGGHEQYF TRBV28 TRBD2 NA TRBJ2-7
TGTGCCAGCAGCTTGTCTCAGACCTACGAGCAGTACTTC CASSLSQTYEQYF TRBV5-4 NA NA TRBJ2-7
TGTGCCAGCAGTTATGAGAACTCTGGGGCCAACGTCCTGACTTTC CASSYENSGANVLTF TRBV6-6 NA NA TRBJ2-6
TGTGCCAGCAGCTTAATGGGACTAGCGAACAATGAGCAGTTCTTC CASSLMGLANNEQFF TRBV7-2 TRBD2 NA TRBJ2-1
TGTGCCAGCAGCGCAGAGCCAACGGGCGAGCAGTACTTC CASSAEPTGEQYF TRBV7-3 NA once TRBJ2-7
TGTGCCAGCAGCCAGACTAGCGGGAGAGGCACCGGGGAGCTGTTTTTT CASSQTSGRGTGELFF TRBV14 TRBD2 NA TRBJ2-2
TGCGCCAGCAGCCAAGATATCGACAGCCTGTTACGGCGGCAGTACTTC CASSQDIDSLLRRQYF TRBV4-1 NA NA TRBJ2-7
TGTGCCAGCAATATTCGGGGGGAGGGTGAGCAGTTCTTC CASNIRGEGEQFF TRBV2 TRBD2 few TRBJ2-1
TGTGCCAGCAGCTTAGGACAGGGACAGGGGTATGGCTACACCTTC CASSLGQGQGYGYTF TRBV7-9 TRBD1 few TRBJ1-2
TGCGCCAGCAGGGCACAGGGGGCCGTGACCTACGAGCAGTACTTC CASRAQGAVTYEQYF TRBV5-1 TRBD1 once TRBJ2-7
TGTGCCAGCAGCTCGGTGACAGGGGCGACTGGACGAGAGACCCAGTACTTC CASSSVTGATGRETQYF TRBV7-2 TRBD1 few TRBJ2-5
TGCAGCGTCTTAGACAGGGTCAACACTGAAGCTTTCTTT CSVLDRVNTEAFF TRBV29-1 TRBD1 few TRBJ1-1
TGTGCCAGCAGCCTCACTAGCGGGCATTACAATGAGCAGTTCTTC CASSLTSGHYNEQFF TRBV5-4 TRBD2 few TRBJ2-1
TGTGCCAGCAGCTTTAGTCGCTCCTACAATGAGCAGTTCTTC CASSFSRSYNEQFF TRBV11-2 NA NA TRBJ2-1
TGTGCCAGCAGCGTACTCCCTGAAAGCAGGCATAATTCACCCCTCCACTTT CASSVLPESRHNSPLHF TRBV9 NA NA TRBJ1-6
TGCGCCAGCAGCTTGGGGGGGACATCCAATGAGCAGTTCTTC CASSLGGTSNEQFF TRBV5-1 NA NA TRBJ2-1
TGCGCCAGCAGCCCGAGCGGACAGGCCTACGAGCAGTACTTC CASSPSGQAYEQYF TRBV5-1 TRBD1 NA TRBJ2-7
TGTGCCAGCAGCCAGGATACAGGGGCCCTGAACACTGAAGCTTTCTTT CASSQDTGALNTEAFF TRBV4-2 TRBD1 NA TRBJ1-1
TGTGCCTGGACAGGAACCTACGAGCAGTACTTC CAWTGTYEQYF TRBV30 NA few TRBJ2-7
TGTGCCAGCAGTGCCCGGGGTCTATCTGGGGCCAACGTCCTGACTTTC CASSARGLSGANVLTF TRBV2 NA few TRBJ2-6
TGTGCCAGCAGTGAAGGTGGGCTAATTTCCTACGAGCAGTACTTC CASSEGGLISYEQYF TRBV2 NA NA TRBJ2-7